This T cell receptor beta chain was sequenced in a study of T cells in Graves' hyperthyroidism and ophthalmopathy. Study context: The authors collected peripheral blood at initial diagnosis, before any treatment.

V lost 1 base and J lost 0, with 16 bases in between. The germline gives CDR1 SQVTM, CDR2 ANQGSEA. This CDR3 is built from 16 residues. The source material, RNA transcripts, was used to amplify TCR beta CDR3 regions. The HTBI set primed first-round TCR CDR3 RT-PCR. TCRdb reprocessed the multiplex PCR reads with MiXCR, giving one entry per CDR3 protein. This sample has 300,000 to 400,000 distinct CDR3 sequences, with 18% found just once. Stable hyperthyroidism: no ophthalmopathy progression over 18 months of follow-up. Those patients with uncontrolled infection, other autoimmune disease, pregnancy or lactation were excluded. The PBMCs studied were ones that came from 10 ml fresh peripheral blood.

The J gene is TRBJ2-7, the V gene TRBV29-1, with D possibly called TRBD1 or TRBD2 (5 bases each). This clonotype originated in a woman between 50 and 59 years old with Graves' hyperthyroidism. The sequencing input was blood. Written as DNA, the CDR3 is TGCAGCGTTGAAGTCCTCGGGACCTTGGGCTCCTACGAGCAGTACTTC. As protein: CSVEVLGTLGSYEQYF.